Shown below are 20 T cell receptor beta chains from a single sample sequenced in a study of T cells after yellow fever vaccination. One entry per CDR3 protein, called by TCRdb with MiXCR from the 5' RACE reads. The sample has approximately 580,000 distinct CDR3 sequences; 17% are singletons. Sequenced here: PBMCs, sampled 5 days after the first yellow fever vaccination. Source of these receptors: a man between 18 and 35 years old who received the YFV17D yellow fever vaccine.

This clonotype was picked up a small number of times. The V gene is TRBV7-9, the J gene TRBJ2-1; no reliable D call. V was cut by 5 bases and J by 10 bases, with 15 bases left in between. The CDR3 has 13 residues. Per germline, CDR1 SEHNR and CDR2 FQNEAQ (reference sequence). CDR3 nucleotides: TGTGCCAGCAGCGTAAAACCGGTCCCAGAGCAGTTCTTC. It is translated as CASSVKPVPEQFF.

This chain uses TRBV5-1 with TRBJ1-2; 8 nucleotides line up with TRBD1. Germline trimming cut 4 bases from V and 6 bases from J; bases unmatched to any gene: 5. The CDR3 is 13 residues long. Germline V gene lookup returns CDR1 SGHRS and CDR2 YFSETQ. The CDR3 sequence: CASSPRTGNGYTF. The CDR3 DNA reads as TGCGCCAGCAGCCCAAGGACAGGGAATGGCTACACCTTC.

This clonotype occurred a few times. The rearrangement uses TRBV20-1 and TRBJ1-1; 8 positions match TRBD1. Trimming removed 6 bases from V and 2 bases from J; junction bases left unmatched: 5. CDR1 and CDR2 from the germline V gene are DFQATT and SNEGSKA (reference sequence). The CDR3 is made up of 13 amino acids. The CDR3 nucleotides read TGCAGTGCCATGGACAGGGCTAACACTGAAGCTTTCTTT. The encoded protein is CSAMDRANTEAFF.

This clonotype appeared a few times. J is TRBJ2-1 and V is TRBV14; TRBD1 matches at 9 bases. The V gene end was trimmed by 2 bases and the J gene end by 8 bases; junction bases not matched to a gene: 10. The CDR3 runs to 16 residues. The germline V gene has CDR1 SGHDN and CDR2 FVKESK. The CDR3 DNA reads TGTGCCAGCAGCCAACGCGCCGGGACAGGGACGTATGAGCAGTTCTTC. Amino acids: CASSQRAGTGTYEQFF.

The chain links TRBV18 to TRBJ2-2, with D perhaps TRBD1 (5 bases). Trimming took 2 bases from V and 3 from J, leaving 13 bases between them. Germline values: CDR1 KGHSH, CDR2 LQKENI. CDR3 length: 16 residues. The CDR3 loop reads CASSPESRAHTGELFF. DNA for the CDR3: TGTGCCAGCTCACCAGAAAGCAGGGCACACACCGGGGAGCTGTTTTTT.

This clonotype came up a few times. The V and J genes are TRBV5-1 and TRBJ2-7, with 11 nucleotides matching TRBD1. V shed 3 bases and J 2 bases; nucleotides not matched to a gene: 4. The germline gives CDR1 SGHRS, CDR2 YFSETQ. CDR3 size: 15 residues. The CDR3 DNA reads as TGCGCCAGCAGCTCGGGGACAGGGGGACCCTACGAGCAGTACTTC. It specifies CASSSGTGGPYEQYF.

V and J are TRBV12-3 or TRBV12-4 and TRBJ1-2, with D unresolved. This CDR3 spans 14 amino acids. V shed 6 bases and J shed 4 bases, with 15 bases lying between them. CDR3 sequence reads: CASSPFWGSYGYTF. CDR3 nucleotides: TGTGCCAGCAGCCCCTTTTGGGGTTCCTATGGCTACACCTTC.

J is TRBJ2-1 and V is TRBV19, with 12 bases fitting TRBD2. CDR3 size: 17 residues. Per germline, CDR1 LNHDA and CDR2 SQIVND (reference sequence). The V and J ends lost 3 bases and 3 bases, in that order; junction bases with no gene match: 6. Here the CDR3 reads CASSIPQLAGGYNEQFF. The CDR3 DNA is TGTGCCAGTAGTATCCCACAACTAGCGGGGGGCTACAATGAGCAGTTCTTC. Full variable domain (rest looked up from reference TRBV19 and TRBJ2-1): DGGITQSPKYLFRKEGQNVTLSCEQNLNHDAMYWYRQDPGQGLRLIYYSQIVNDFQKGDIAEGYSVSREKKESFPLTVTSAQKNPTAFYLCASSIPQLAGGYNEQFFGPGTRLTVL.

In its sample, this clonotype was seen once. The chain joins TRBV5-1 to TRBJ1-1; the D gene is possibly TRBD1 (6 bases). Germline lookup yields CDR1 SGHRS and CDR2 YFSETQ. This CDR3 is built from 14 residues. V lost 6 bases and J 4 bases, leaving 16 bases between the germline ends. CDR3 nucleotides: TGCGCCAGCACCTTAATGAGGGGGTCCACTGAAGCTTTCTTT. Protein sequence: CASTLMRGSTEAFF. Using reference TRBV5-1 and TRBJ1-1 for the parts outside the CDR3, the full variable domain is KAGVTQTPRYLIKTRGQQVTLSCSPISGHRSVSWYQQTPGQGLQFLFEYFSETQRNKGNFPGRFSGRQFSNSRSEMNVSTLELGDSALYLCASTLMRGSTEAFFGQGTRLTVV.

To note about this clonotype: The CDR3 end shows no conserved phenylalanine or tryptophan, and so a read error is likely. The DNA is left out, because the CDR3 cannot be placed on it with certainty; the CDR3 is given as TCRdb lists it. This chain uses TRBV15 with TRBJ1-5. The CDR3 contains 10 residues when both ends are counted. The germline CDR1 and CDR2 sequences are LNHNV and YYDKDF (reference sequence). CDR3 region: CATSRVGKAI.

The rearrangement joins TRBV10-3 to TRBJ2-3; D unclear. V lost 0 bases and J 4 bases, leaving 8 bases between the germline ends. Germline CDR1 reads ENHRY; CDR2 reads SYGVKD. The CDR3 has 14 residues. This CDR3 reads CAISESILADTQYF. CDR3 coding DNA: TGTGCCATCAGTGAGTCGATTCTGGCAGATACGCAGTATTTT.

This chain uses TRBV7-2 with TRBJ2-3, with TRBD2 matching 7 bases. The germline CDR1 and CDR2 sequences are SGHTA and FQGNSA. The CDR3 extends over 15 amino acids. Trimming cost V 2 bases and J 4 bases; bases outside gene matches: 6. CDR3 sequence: CASSLWGGSPDTQYF. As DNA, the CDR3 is TGTGCCAGCAGCTTATGGGGGGGGAGCCCAGATACGCAGTATTTT.

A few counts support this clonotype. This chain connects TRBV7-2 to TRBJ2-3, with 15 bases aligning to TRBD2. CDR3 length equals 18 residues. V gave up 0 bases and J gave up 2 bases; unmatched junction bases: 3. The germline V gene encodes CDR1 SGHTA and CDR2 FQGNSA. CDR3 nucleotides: TGTGCCAGCAGCTTAGCGAGGACTAGCGGGGGGGCCACAGATACGCAGTATTTT. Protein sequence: CASSLARTSGGATDTQYF.

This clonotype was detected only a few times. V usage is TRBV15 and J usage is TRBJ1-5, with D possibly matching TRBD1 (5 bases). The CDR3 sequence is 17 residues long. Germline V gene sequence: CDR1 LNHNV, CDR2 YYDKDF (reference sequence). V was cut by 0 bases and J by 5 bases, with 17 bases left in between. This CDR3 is CATSRDKGNRGYQPQHF. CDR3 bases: TGTGCCACCAGCAGAGACAAGGGGAACCGAGGGTATCAGCCCCAGCATTTT.

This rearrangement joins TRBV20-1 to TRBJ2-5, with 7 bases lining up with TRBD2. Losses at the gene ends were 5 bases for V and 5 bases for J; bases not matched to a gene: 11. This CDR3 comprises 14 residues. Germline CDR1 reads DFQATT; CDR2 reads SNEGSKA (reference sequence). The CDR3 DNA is TGCAGTGCTCCCCCCATAGCGGGTCAGGAGACCCAGTACTTC. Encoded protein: CSAPPIAGQETQYF.

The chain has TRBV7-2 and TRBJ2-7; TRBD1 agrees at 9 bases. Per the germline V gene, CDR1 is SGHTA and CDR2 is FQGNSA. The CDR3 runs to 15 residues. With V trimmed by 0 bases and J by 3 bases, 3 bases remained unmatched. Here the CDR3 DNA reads TGTGCCAGCAGCTTAGCCGGGACAGGGTACTACGAGCAGTACTTC. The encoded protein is CASSLAGTGYYEQYF.

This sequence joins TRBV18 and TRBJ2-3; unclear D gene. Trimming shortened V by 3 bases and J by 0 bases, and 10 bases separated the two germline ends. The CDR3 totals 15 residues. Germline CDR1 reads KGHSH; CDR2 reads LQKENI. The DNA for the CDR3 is TGTGCCAGCTCACCTCGCAGGTCTAGCACAGATACGCAGTATTTT. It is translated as CASSPRRSSTDTQYF. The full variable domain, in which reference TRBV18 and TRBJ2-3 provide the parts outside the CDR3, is NAGVMQNPRHLVRRRGQEARLRCSPMKGHSHVYWYRQLPEEGLKFMVYLQKENIIDESGMPKERFSAEFPKEGPSILRIQQVVRGDSAAYFCASSPRRSSTDTQYFGPGTRLTVL.

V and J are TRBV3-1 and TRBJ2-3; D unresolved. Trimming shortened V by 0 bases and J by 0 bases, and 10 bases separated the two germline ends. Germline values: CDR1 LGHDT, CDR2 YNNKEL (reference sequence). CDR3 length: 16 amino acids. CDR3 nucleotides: TGTGCCAGCAGCCAAGAGGTATCCAGGAGCACAGATACGCAGTATTTT. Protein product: CASSQEVSRSTDTQYF.

The CDR3 coding sequence is TGTGCCAGCAGTCCGGGGGGGCCCGCAGATACGCAGTATTTT. Its translation is CASSPGGPADTQYF. V usage is TRBV28 and J usage is TRBJ2-3; 8 nucleotides align to TRBD2. V gave up 5 bases and J gave up 4 bases; unmatched junction bases: 5. This CDR3 is 14 amino acids long. Germline CDR1 is MDHEN and CDR2 is SYDVKM.

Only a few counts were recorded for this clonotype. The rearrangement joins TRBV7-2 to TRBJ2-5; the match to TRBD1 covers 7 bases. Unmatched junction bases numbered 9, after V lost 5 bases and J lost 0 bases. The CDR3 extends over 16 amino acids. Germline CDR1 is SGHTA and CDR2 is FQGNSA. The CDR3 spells CASSPRQGANQETQYF. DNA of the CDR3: TGTGCCAGCAGCCCACGACAGGGAGCCAACCAAGAGACCCAGTACTTC.